Listed here is a single T cell receptor beta chain. The sample belongs to a study of blood T cells in healthy people across ages. Those donating, healthy Caucasian individuals from Russia, were aged roughly 6 to 100. Germline assignment: CDR1 DFQATT and CDR2 SNEGSKA (reference sequence). V dropped 3 bases and J dropped 1; count of bases not matched to a gene: 8. The length of the CDR3 is 15 residues. For the second PCR, which ran for 7 to 11 cycles, a sample-barcoded 5' primer and a J-beta primer mix were used. TCRdb fed the 5' RACE reads into MiXCR, producing one record per CDR3 protein. The data show about 1.4 million distinct CDR3 sequences, with around 55% seen just once and about 6.7% held by the top ten.

The receptor comes from a man in his late teens or twenties in good health. Source material: blood. The rearrangement uses TRBV20-1 and TRBJ2-7, with 8 bases identical to TRBD2. This CDR3 is CSASLSSGSSYEQYF. The CDR3 DNA is TGCAGTGCTAGCCTTTCTAGCGGGTCGTCCTACGAGCAGTACTTC.